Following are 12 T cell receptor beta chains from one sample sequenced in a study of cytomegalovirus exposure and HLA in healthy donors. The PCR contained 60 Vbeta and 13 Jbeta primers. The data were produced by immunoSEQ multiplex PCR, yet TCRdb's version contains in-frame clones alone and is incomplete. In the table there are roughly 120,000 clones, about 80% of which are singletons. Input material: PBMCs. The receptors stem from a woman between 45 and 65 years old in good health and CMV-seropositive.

The CDR3 spells CASSFTGNYGYTF. The CDR3 DNA follows: TGTGCCAGCAGTTTCACAGGGAACTATGGCTACACCTTC. The gene calls are TRBV6-5 and TRBJ1-2, with D perhaps TRBD1 (6 bases). The germline V gene encodes CDR1 MNHEY and CDR2 SVGAGI. CDR3 length: 13 amino acids. Trimming left V 4 bases short and J 2 bases short, with 8 bases between.

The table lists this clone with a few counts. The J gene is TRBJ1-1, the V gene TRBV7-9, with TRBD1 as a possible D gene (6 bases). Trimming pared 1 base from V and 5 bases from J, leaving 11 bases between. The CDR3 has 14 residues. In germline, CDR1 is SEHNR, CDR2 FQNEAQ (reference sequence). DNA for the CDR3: TGTGCCAGCAGCTTAGACAGGGTTGAGACTGAAGCTTTCTTT. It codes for CASSLDRVETEAFF.

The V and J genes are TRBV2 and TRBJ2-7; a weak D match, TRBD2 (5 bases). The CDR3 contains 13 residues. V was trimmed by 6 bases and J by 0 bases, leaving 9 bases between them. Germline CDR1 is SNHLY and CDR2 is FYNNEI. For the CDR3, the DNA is TGTGCCAGCAGAGATGGGAGCTCCTACGAGCAGTACTTC. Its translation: CASRDGSSYEQYF. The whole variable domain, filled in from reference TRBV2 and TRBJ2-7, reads EPEVTQTPSHQVTQMGQEVILRCVPISNHLYFYWYRQILGQKVEFLVSFYNNEISEKSEIFDDQFSVERPDGSNFTLKIRSTKLEDSAMYFCASRDGSSYEQYFGPGTRLTVT.

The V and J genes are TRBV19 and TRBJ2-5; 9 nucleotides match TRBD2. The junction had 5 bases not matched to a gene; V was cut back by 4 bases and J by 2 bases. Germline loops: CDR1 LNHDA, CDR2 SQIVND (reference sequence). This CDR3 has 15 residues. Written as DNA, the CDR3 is TGTGCCAGTAGTACTAGCGGGGCGGATCAAGAGACCCAGTACTTC. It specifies CASSTSGADQETQYF.

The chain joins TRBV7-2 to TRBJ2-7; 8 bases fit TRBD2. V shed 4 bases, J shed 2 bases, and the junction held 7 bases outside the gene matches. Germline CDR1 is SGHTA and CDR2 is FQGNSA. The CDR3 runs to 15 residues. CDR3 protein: CASSYWASGPYEQYF. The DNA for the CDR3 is TGTGCCAGCAGCTACTGGGCTAGCGGGCCCTACGAGCAGTACTTC.

The CDR3 here is CATVPREIGQPQHF. The CDR3 DNA reads TGTGCCACCGTCCCGAGGGAAATCGGTCAGCCCCAGCATTTT. The V call is TRBV6-1, the J call TRBJ1-5, with D unresolved. V shed 10 bases and J shed 6 bases, with 19 bases lying between them. CDR1 is MNHNS, CDR2 SASEGT, per germline. This CDR3 contains 14 residues.

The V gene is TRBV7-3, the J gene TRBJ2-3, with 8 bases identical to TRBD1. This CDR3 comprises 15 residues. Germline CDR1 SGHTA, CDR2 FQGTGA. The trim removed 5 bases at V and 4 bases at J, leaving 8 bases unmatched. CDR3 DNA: TGTGCCAGCAGCCCGGGCAGGGGGCGGCCAGATACGCAGTATTTT. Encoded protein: CASSPGRGRPDTQYF.

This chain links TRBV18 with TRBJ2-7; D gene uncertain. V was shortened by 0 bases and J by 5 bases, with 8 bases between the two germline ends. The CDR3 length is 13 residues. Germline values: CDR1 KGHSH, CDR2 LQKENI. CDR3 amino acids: CASSPPSSNEQYF. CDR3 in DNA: TGTGCCAGCTCACCACCGAGTTCCAACGAGCAGTACTTC.

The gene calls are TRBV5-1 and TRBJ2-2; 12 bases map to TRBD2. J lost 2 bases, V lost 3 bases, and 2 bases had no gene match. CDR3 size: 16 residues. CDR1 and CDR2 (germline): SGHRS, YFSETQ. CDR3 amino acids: CASSWTSGANTGELFF. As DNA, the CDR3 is TGCGCCAGCAGCTGGACTAGCGGGGCCAACACCGGGGAGCTGTTTTTT.

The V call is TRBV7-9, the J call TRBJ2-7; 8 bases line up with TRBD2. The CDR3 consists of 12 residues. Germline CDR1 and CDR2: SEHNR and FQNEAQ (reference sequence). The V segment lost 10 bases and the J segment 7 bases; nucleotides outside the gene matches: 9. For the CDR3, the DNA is TGTGCCATCGCCAGCGGGAGTGAAGAGCAGTACTTC. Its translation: CAIASGSEEQYF.

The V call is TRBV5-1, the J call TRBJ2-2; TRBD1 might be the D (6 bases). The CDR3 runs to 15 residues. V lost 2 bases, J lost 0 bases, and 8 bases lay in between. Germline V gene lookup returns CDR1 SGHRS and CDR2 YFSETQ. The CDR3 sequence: CASSLGQSNTGELFF. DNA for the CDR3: TGCGCCAGCAGCTTAGGACAGTCGAACACCGGGGAGCTGTTTTTT.

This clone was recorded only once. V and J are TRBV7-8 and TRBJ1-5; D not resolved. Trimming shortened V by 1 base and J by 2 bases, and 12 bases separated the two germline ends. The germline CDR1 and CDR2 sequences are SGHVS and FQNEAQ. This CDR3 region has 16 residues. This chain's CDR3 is CASSLGDPRGNQPQHF. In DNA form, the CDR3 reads TGTGCCAGCAGCTTAGGTGATCCTCGAGGCAATCAGCCCCAGCATTTT.